This T cell receptor beta chain was sequenced for a study of human T cells and chemical hapten exposure. Study-level points and caveats: Each of the donors had alopecia, so their immune responses may not resemble those of healthy people.

As originally analysed: Samples contained a median of roughly 99,000 TCRs, with a range of 23,224 to 690,600. TCRdb reanalysed the RACE reads using MiXCR and keeps one entry per CDR3 protein. TCRdb's processing, not the study's, gives the V and J calls here. The table shows about 380,000 distinct CDR3 sequences, with about 5.1% occurring only once. With 2 bases removed from V and 7 bases from J, the gap between germline ends came to 14 bases. The CDR3 runs to 15 residues. CDR1 and CDR2 (germline): SGHVS, FQNEAQ. Concerning this clonotype itself: Its antigen is still unknown.

The time point here: pre-sensitization, week 0. Treatment indicated: therapeutic diphenylcyclopropenone sensitization with weekly scalp DPC. Sequencing was performed on whole blood, taken in connection with sensitization to the hapten diphenylcyclopropenone (DPC). The chain recombines TRBV7-8 with TRBJ1-4; the D gene is possibly TRBD1 (5 bases). This TCR came from a woman aged 50 to 60 with alopecia areata. Some clones in this sample may be carry-over from other donors' samples. CDR3 sequence: CASSLMRDGGEKLFF. The CDR3 DNA follows: TGTGCCAGCAGCTTAATGAGGGATGGGGGTGAAAAACTGTTTTTT.